One and the same sample provided the 14 T cell receptor beta chains below, sequenced in a study of T-cell reconstitution after alpha-beta-depleted transplantation in children. This sample's TCRbeta library carried unique molecular identifier barcodes. TCRdb reanalysed the PCR reads using MiXCR and keeps one entry per CDR3 protein. The sample gives just over 950,000 distinct CDR3 sequences, about 29% of which show up once; 28% is in the top ten. The starting material was PBMCs, mostly from graft donor cells, obtained 360 days after TCRalphabeta/CD19-depleted stem cell transplant. These receptors all stem from a boy under three years old who had a stem cell transplant for SCID, so the T cells may come from the graft donor.

This chain joins TRBV2 and TRBJ2-3; 7 positions agree with TRBD1. Germline assignment: CDR1 SNHLY and CDR2 FYNNEI. V was pared by 10 bases and J by 1 base, with 11 bases of the junction left unmatched. There are 15 residues in the CDR3. CDR3: CATTGPGQRTDTQYF. CDR3 DNA: TGTGCCACGACCGGGCCGGGACAGCGCACAGATACGCAGTATTTT. Full variable domain (outside the CDR3, taken from reference TRBV2 and TRBJ2-3): EPEVTQTPSHQVTQMGQEVILRCVPISNHLYFYWYRQILGQKVEFLVSFYNNEISEKSEIFDDQFSVERPDGSNFTLKIRSTKLEDSAMYFCATTGPGQRTDTQYFGPGTRLTVL.

V and J are TRBV12-3 or TRBV12-4 and TRBJ2-1; possibly TRBD2 for D (6 bases). This CDR3 region has 17 residues. V lost 5 bases and J lost 0, with 17 bases in between. CDR3 nucleotide sequence: TGTGCCAGCAGTCCGGGACTGTCCAGGAGCTCCTACAATGAGCAGTTCTTC. Protein sequence: CASSPGLSRSSYNEQFF.

This clonotype appeared a few times. The chain couples TRBV12-3 or TRBV12-4 to TRBJ2-2; tentative D call: TRBD1 (6 bases). The CDR3 is made up of 15 amino acids. The V end lost 6 bases, the J end lost 3 bases, and 14 bases lay between the germline ends. CDR3 protein: CASRGRAGDTGELFF. CDR3 bases: TGTGCCAGCAGGGGTCGGGCAGGGGACACCGGGGAGCTGTTTTTT.

V usage is TRBV28 and J usage is TRBJ1-2; TRBD1 agrees at 9 bases. Germline-derived CDR1 and CDR2 are MDHEN and SYDVKM. Unmatched junction bases numbered 4, after V lost 3 bases and J lost 8 bases. The CDR3 has 13 amino acids. The CDR3 DNA is TGTGCCAGCAGTTTCGAGACAGGGGGGGGCTACACCTTC. It encodes CASSFETGGGYTF.

This clonotype turned up a few times. The chain links TRBV29-1 to TRBJ1-2; 8 bases map to TRBD1. The CDR3 runs to 13 residues. The germline gives CDR1 SQVTM, CDR2 ANQGSEA. The V and J ends lost 3 bases and 7 bases, in that order; junction bases with no gene match: 7. CDR3 bases: TGCAGCGTTGATCGGCAGGGGGCTAGTGGCTACACCTTC. This codes for CSVDRQGASGYTF.

The sample holds a few counts of this clonotype. This rearrangement joins TRBV5-6 to TRBJ2-1; 9 bases are a match to TRBD2. Germline CDR1 and CDR2: SGHDT and YYEEEE. The CDR3 is 16 amino acids. Trimming took 0 bases from V and 5 from J; bases not matched to a gene: 6. The CDR3 loop is CASSLGSGGRNNEQFF. The CDR3 region has the DNA TGTGCCAGCAGCTTGGGTAGCGGGGGACGCAACAATGAGCAGTTCTTC.

The table lists this clonotype with a few counts. The chain combines TRBV28 with TRBJ2-5; tentatively, D is TRBD1 (5 bases). CDR1 is MDHEN and CDR2 is SYDVKM in the germline V gene. The CDR3 has 15 amino acids. Trimming pared 6 bases from V and 2 bases from J, leaving 16 bases between. DNA for the CDR3: TGTGCCAGCAGACCCGGACAAGCAAGACAAGAGACCCAGTACTTC. Its protein product is CASRPGQARQETQYF.

The V gene is TRBV12-3 or TRBV12-4, the J gene TRBJ2-3; D is unresolved. The V end lost 4 bases, the J end lost 3 bases, and 11 bases lay between the germline ends. This CDR3 comprises 14 residues. CDR3 residues: CASSSEGWTDTQYF. CDR3 in DNA: TGTGCCAGCAGTTCCGAAGGGTGGACAGATACGCAGTATTTT.

The V call is TRBV12-3 or TRBV12-4, the J call TRBJ2-1; 15 nucleotides align to TRBD2. There are 16 residues in the CDR3. The V segment lost 7 bases and the J segment 7 bases; nucleotides outside the gene matches: 8. As DNA, the CDR3 is TGTGCCAGCAACCGCGGACTAGCGGGGGGGCGAAATGAGCAGTTCTTC. Its protein product is CASNRGLAGGRNEQFF.

This clonotype was counted a few times. This chain joins TRBV28 and TRBJ1-3; D gene ambiguous. The CDR3 has 16 amino acids. CDR1 is MDHEN and CDR2 is SYDVKM in the germline V gene. Trimming removed 5 bases at V and 0 bases at J, with 14 bases between. CDR3 coding DNA: TGTGCCAGCAGTCCGTACAAGGCCTTCTCTGGAAACACCATATATTTT. This codes for CASSPYKAFSGNTIYF.

This clonotype was seen a few times. The genes are TRBV20-1 and TRBJ2-3; 11 bases match TRBD2. Germline trimming cut 6 bases from V and 3 bases from J; bases unmatched to any gene: 8. Germline CDR1 and CDR2: DFQATT and SNEGSKA (reference sequence). The CDR3 runs 15 residues. CDR3 in amino acids: CSAPPPSGRTDTQYF. The CDR3 DNA reads as TGCAGTGCCCCTCCCCCTAGCGGGAGGACAGATACGCAGTATTTT.

This clonotype was detected only a few times. The rearrangement links TRBV20-1 to TRBJ2-1; 13 nucleotides match TRBD2. The germline V gene has CDR1 DFQATT and CDR2 SNEGSKA (reference sequence). The length of the CDR3 is 15 residues. J was trimmed by 5 bases and V by 6 bases; bases with no gene match: 7. As DNA, the CDR3 is TGCAGTGCAGCAACACTAGCGGGGGGGAACAATGAGCAGTTCTTC. It specifies CSAATLAGGNNEQFF.

The CDR3: CASSQDLAGGYGDTQYF. CDR3 coding DNA: TGCGCCAGCAGCCAAGATCTAGCGGGGGGGTATGGGGATACGCAGTATTTT. V usage is TRBV4-1 and J usage is TRBJ2-3, with TRBD2 matching 12 bases. This CDR3 is 17 amino acids long. The germline gives CDR1 MGHRA, CDR2 YSYEKL. The ends lost 0 bases at V and 6 bases at J; junction bases unmatched: 7.

This clonotype was counted between two and nine times. Written as DNA, the CDR3 is TGTGCCAGCATCCCCTCCTGGGGGGGGAGGGAGACCCAGTACTTC. Protein product: CASIPSWGGRETQYF. The rearrangement uses TRBV2 and TRBJ2-5; TRBD2 matches 7 bases. There are 15 residues in the CDR3. Germline-derived CDR1 and CDR2 are SNHLY and FYNNEI. Trimming cost V 7 bases and J 5 bases; bases outside gene matches: 13.